The 6 T cell receptor beta chains presented below share a single source sample, sequenced in a study of T cell repertoires in cytomegalovirus infection. For these TCRs, the target antigens are not known. TCRdb analysed the reads with MiXCR anew, one entry per CDR3 protein. The sample holds about 700,000 distinct CDR3 sequences; around 31% are singletons and the top ten take around a sixth. The sample consisted of cultured PBMCs, taken from culture after CMV antigen stimulation. These receptors came from a human donor in good health (CMV status not recorded). Some clones in this sample may be carry-over from other donors' samples.

The chain recombines TRBV19 with TRBJ1-4; D is ambiguous. From germline, CDR1 is LNHDA and CDR2 SQIVND (reference sequence). V was pared by 9 bases and J by 7 bases, with 12 bases between. The CDR3 spans 12 residues. Here the CDR3 DNA reads TGTGCCAGCGGGCTTAGCGGTGAAAAACTGTTTTTT. It translates to CASGLSGEKLFF.

This clonotype was counted only a few times. The chain uses TRBV27 and TRBJ2-7; D unresolved. CDR1 and CDR2 (germline): MNHEY, SMNVEV (reference sequence). Trimming pared 3 bases from V and 6 bases from J, leaving 33 bases between. This CDR3 spans 20 amino acids. The DNA for the CDR3 is TGTGCCAGCAGTTTTTGTTTCCCCCCGCAGGCCGAAACCCCTCCGGGCGAGCAGTACTTC. Residues: CASSFCFPPQAETPPGEQYF.

CDR3 in DNA: TGTGCCAGCAGCCCGGGACAGGCCCCGTGGCAAGAGACCCAGTACTTC. Its protein is CASSPGQAPWQETQYF. The V gene is TRBV27, the J gene TRBJ2-5; TRBD1 matches at 8 bases. The germline V gene encodes CDR1 MNHEY and CDR2 SMNVEV (reference sequence). V trimming: 6 bases; J trimming: 2 bases; junction bases outside the gene matches: 11. The CDR3 has 16 amino acids.

The chain combines TRBV28 with TRBJ1-2; the D is unclear. The CDR3 is 14 amino acids. Deletions cut 3 bases from V and 4 bases from J, with 12 bases between. The V gene's germline CDR1 is MDHEN and CDR2 SYDVKM. The CDR3 DNA is TGTGCCAGCAGTTTGTGGGGTTTGCCCTATGGCTACACCTTC. This codes for CASSLWGLPYGYTF.

J is TRBJ1-6 and V is TRBV20-1; D is possibly TRBD1 (5 bases). The V gene lost 2 bases and the J gene lost 9 bases, with 11 bases spanning the gap. Germline CDR1 is DFQATT and CDR2 is SNEGSKA (reference sequence). CDR3 length: 13 amino acids. CDR3 sequence (DNA): TGCAGTGCTAGATACGGGGACGGTTCACCCCTCCACTTT. Translating gives CSARYGDGSPLHF.

This clonotype has a handful of counts. The rearrangement joins TRBV12-3 or TRBV12-4 to TRBJ1-1; D may be TRBD1 (5 bases). The CDR3 consists of 14 residues. V lost 7 bases and J lost 0, with 12 bases in between. The CDR3 spells CASTFGAMNTEAFF. The DNA of the CDR3 is TGTGCCAGCACCTTTGGGGCTATGAACACTGAAGCTTTCTTT.